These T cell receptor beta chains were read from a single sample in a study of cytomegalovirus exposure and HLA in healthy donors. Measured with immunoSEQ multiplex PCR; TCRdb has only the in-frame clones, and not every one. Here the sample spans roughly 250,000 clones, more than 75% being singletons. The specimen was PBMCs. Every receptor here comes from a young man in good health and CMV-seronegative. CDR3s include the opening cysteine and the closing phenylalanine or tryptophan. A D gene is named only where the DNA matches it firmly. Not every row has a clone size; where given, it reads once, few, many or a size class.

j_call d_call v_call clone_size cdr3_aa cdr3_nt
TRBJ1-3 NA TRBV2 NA CASTHREKNTIYF TGTGCCAGCACACACAGGGAAAAGAACACCATATATTTT
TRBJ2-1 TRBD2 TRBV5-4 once CASSFTRLADSYNEQFF TGTGCCAGCAGCTTCACCAGACTAGCGGACTCCTACAATGAGCAGTTCTTC
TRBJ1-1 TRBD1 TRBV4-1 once CASSHPKGTANTEAFF TGCGCCAGCAGCCATCCCAAAGGGACAGCGAACACTGAAGCTTTCTTT
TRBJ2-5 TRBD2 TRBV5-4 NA CASSLGTSQETQYF TGTGCCAGCAGCTTGGGGACTAGCCAAGAGACCCAGTACTTC
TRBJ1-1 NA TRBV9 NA CASSVSRTAEAFF TGTGCCAGCAGCGTGTCACGGACAGCGGAAGCTTTCTTT
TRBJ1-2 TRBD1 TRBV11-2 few CASSLEPWTGANYGYTF TGTGCCAGCAGCTTAGAGCCCTGGACAGGCGCTAACTATGGCTACACCTTC
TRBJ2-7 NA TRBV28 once CASSPRLRTYEQYF TGTGCCAGCAGCCCACGACTGAGGACCTACGAGCAGTACTTC
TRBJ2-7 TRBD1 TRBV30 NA CAWTDGTGIGEQYF TGTGCCTGGACTGACGGGACAGGTATTGGCGAGCAGTACTTC
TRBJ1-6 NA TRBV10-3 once CATRDTSGSPLHF TGTGCCACCCGGGACACAAGTGGGTCCCCCCTCCACTTT
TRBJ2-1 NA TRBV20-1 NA CSAQTGDEQFF TGCAGTGCTCAGACCGGGGATGAGCAGTTCTTC
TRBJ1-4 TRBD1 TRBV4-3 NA CASSQPRTGWSSEKLFF TGCGCCAGCAGCCAGCCTAGGACAGGGTGGAGTAGCGAAAAACTGTTTTTT
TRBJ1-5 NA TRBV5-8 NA CASSLIYSLNQPQHF TGTGCCAGCAGCTTAATTTACAGCCTAAATCAGCCCCAGCATTTT
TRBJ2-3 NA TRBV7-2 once CASSLVEGYDTQYF TGTGCCAGCAGCTTAGTTGAGGGATATGATACGCAGTATTTT
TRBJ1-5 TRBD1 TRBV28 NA CASRQFGQGISQPQHF TGTGCCAGCAGACAATTTGGACAGGGAATTTCTCAGCCCCAGCATTTT
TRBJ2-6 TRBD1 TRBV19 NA CASSIKLGTGLSGANVLTF TGTGCCAGTAGTATTAAATTAGGGACAGGGTTGTCTGGGGCCAACGTCCTGACTTTC
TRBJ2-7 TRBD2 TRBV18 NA CASSLPGLDYEQYF TGTGCCAGCTCACTCCCGGGACTAGACTACGAGCAGTACTTC
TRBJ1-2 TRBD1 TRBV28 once CASSPPGTALNYGYTF TGTGCCTCATCGCCCCCAGGGACAGCCCTTAACTATGGCTACACCTTC
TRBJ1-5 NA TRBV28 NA CASRPPPGGSRPQHF TGTGCCAGCAGACCCCCCCCCGGGGGGAGTCGGCCCCAGCATTTT
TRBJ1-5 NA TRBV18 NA CASSELSNQPQHF TGTGCCAGCTCAGAGTTGAGCAATCAGCCCCAGCATTTT
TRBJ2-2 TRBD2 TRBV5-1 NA CASSLGTSGYTGELFF TGCGCCAGCAGCTTGGGGACTAGCGGTTACACCGGGGAGCTGTTTTTT
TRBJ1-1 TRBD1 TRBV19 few CASSIGGQVNTEAFF TGTGCCAGTAGTATAGGGGGACAGGTAAACACTGAAGCTTTCTTT
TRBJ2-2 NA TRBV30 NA CAWSLVGELFF TGTGCCTGGAGTCTCGTCGGGGAGCTGTTTTTT